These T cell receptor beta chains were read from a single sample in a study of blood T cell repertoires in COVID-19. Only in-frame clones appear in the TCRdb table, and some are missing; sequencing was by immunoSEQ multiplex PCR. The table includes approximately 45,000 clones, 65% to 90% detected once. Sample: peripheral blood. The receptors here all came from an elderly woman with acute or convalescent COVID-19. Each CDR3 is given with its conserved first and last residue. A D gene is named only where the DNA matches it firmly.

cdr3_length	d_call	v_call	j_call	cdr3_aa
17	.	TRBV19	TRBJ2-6	CASSPQQGTSGANVLTF
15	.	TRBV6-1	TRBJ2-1	CASSEGASSFHEQFF
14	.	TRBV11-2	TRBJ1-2	CASSIEPERVSYTF
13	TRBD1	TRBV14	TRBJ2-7	CASSIPGQSEQYF
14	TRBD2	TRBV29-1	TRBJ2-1	CSGRTSGGNNEQFF
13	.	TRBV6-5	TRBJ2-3	CASSYTGSDTQYF
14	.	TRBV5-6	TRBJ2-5	CASSPTGPQETQYF
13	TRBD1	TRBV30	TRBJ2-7	CAWSPGQDYEQYF
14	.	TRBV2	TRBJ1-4	CASSEEQVDEKLFF
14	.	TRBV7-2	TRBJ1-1	CASSFGQENTEAFF
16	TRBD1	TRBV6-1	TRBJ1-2	CASSVSGTGIGYGYTF
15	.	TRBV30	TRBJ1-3	CAWSAPGWVGNTIYF
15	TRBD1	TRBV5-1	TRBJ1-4	CASSQTGGESEKLFF
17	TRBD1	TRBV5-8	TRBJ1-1	CASSLAYRGRGETEAFF
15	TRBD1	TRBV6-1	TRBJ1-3	CASSDPQGPPNTIYF
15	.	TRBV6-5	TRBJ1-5	CASSPLGQVDRAQHF
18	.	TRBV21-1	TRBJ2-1	CASSKDRGRGGGYNEQFF
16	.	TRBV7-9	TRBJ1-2	CASTLLTSVKNYGYTF
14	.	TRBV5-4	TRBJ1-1	CASSLGGWDTEAFF
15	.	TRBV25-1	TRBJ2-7	CASSEVAGQRDEQYF
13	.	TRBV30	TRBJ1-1	CASSRESNTEAFF
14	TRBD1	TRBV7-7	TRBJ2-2	CASSRDRDTGELFF
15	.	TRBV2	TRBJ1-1	CASRASTGKNTEAFF
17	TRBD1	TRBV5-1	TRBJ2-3	CASSLGQGQGSPDTQYF
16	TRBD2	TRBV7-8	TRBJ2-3	CASSSTSGGAADTQYF
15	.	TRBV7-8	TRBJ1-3	CASSLSWGAGNTIYF
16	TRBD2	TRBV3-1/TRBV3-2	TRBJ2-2	CASSLRTSVGTGELFF
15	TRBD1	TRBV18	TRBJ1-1	CASSPLQGEVTEAFF
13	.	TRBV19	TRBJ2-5	CASSIPRQETQYF
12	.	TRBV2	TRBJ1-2	CASSEVGRGYTF
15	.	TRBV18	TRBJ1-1	CASSKQGHGDTEAFF
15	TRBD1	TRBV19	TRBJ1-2	CASRLGDRAIHGYTF
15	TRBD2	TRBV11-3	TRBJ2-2	CASSQHSGGKGELFF
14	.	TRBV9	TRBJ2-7	CASSSTVHAYEQYF
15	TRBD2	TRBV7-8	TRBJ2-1	CASSPGLAGGHEQFF
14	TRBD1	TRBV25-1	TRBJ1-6	CASAQTGESSPLHF
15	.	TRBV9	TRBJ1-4	CASSGGVATNEKLFF
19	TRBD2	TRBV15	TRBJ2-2	CATSREVGGGITNTGELFF
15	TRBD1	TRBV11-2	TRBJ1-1	CASSLSQGANTEAFF
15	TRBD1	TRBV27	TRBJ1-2	CASSFLGTGGYGYTF
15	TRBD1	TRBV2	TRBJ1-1	CASNPGQGLNTEAFF
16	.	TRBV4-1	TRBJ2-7	CASSQGPPGDTYEQYF
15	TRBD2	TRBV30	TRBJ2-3	CAWSGLAGSRHTQYF
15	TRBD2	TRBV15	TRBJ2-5	CATSRRTSGAPTQYF